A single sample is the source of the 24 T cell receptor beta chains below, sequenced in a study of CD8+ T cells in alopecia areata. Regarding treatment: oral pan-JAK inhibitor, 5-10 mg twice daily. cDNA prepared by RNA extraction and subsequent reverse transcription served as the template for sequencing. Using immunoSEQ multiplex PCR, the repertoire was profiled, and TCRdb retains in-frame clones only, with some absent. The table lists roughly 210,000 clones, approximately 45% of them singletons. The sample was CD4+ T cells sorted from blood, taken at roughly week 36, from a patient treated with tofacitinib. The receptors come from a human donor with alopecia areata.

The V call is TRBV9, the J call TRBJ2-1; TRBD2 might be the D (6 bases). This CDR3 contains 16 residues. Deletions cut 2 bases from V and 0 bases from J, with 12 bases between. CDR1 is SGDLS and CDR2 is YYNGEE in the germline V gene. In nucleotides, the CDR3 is TGTGCCAGCAGCGTTACTAGCCAGAGCTCCTACAATGAGCAGTTCTTC. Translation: CASSVTSQSSYNEQFF. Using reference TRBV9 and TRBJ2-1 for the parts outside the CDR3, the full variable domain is DSGVTQTPKHLITATGQRVTLRCSPRSGDLSVYWYQQSLDQGLQFLIQYYNGEERAKGNILERFSAQQFPDLHSELNLSSLELGDSALYFCASSVTSQSSYNEQFFGPGTRLTVL.

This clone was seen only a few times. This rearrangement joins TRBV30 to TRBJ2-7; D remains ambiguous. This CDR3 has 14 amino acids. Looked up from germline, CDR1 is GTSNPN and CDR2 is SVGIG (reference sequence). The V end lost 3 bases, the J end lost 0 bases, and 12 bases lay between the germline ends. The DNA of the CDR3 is TGTGCCTGGAGACTCAGCAGGACCTCCTACGAGCAGTACTTC. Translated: CAWRLSRTSYEQYF.

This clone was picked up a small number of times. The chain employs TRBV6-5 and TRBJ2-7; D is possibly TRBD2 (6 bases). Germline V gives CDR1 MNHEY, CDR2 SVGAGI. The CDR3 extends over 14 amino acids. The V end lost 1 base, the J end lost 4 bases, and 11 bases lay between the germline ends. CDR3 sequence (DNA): TGTGCCAGCAGTTACTTAGGGACTCGATACGAGCAGTACTTC. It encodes CASSYLGTRYEQYF.

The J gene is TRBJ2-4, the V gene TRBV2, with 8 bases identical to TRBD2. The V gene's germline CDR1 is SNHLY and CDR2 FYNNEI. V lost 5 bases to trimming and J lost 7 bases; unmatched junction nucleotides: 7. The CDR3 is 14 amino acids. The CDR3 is CASSLTSESNIQYF. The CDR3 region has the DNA TGTGCCAGCAGTTTGACTAGCGAGTCGAACATTCAGTACTTC.

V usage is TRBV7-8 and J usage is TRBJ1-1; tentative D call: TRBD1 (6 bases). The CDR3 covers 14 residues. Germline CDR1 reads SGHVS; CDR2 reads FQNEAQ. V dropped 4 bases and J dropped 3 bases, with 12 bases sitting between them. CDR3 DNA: TGTGCCAGCAGCTCGACAGGATCCTACACTGAAGCTTTCTTT. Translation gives CASSSTGSYTEAFF.

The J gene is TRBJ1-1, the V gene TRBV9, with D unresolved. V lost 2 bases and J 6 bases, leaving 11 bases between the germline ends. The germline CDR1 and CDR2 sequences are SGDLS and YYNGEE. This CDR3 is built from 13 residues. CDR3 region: CASSVGVGSEAFF. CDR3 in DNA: TGTGCCAGCAGCGTGGGCGTAGGGTCTGAAGCTTTCTTT.

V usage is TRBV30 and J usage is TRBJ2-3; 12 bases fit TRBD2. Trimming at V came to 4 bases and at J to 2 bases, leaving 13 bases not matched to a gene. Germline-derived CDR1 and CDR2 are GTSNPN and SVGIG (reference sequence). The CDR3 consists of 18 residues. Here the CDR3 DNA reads TGTGCCTGGACCACACCGGCTAGCGGGAGGGCCGCCACAGATACGCAGTATTTT. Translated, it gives CAWTTPASGRAATDTQYF.

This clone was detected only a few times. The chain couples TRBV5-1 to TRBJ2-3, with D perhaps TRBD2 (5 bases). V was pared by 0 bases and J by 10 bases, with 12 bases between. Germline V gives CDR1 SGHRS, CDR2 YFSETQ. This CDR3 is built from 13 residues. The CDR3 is CASSLVLDTPQYF. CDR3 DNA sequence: TGCGCCAGCAGCTTGGTACTAGATACCCCGCAGTATTTT.

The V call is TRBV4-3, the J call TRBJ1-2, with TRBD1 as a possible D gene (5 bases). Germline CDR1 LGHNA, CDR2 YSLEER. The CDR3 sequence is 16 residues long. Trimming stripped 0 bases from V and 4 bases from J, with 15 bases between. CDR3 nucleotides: TGCGCCAGCAGCCAAGATACCCAGGGATCAAGCTATGGCTACACCTTC. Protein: CASSQDTQGSSYGYTF.

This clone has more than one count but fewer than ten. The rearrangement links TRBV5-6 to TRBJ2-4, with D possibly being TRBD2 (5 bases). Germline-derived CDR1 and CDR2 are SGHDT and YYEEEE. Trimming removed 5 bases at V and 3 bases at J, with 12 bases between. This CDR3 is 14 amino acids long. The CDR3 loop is CASSSRRGKNIQYF. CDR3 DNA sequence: TGTGCCAGCAGTTCTAGACGGGGCAAAAACATTCAGTACTTC.

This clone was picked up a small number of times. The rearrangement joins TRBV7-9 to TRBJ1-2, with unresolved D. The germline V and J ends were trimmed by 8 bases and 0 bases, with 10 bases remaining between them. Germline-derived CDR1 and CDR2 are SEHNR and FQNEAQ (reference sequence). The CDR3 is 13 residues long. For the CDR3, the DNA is TGTGCCAGCGGGCCCGGGACTAACTATGGCTACACCTTC. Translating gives CASGPGTNYGYTF.

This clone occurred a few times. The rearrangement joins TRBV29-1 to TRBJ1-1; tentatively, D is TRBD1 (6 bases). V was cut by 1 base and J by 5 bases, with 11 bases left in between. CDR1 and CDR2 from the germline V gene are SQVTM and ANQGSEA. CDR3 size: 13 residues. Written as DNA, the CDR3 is TGCAGCGTTGAAGGGGGCAGGGGAACTGAAGCTTTCTTT. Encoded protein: CSVEGGRGTEAFF.

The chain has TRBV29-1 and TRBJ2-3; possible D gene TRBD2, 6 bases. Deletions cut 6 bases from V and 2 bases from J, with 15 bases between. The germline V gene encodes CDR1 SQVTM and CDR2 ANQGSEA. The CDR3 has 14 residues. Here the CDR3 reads CSVGRGPPTDTQYF. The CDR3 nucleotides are TGCAGCGTGGGGCGGGGTCCCCCCACAGATACGCAGTATTTT.

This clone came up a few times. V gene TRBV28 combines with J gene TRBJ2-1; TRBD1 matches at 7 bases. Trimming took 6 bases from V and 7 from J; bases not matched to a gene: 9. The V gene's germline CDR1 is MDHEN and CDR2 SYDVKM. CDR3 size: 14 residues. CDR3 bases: TGTGCCAGCAGGGTTGACAGGGATAGGAATGAGCAGTTCTTC. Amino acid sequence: CASRVDRDRNEQFF.

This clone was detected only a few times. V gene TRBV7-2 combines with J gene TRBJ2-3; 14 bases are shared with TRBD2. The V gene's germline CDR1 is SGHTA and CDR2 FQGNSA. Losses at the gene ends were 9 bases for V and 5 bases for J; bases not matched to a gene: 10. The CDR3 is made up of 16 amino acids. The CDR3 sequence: CASTGTSGRTGDTQYF. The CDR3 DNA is TGTGCCAGTACCGGGACTAGCGGGAGAACTGGAGATACGCAGTATTTT. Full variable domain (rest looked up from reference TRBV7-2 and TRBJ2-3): GAGVSQSPSNKVTEKGKDVELRCDPISGHTALYWYRQSLGQGLEFLIYFQGNSAPDKSGLPSDRFSAERTGGSVSTLTIQRTQQEDSAVYLCASTGTSGRTGDTQYFGPGTRLTVL.

CDR3 in DNA: TGTGCCAGCAGCCTAACTTCTAGCGGGAGCAATGAGCAGTTCTTC. Amino acids: CASSLTSSGSNEQFF. V usage is TRBV11-1 and J usage is TRBJ2-1, with TRBD2 matching 10 bases. This CDR3 is 15 amino acids long. Germline values: CDR1 SGHAT, CDR2 FQDESV (reference sequence). The trim removed 5 bases at V and 6 bases at J, leaving 7 bases unmatched.

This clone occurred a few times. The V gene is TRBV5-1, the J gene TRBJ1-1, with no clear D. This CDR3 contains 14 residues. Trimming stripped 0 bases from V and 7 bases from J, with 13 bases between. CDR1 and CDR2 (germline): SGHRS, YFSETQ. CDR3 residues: CASSLALLVGEAFF. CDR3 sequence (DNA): TGCGCCAGCAGCTTGGCCCTTTTGGTGGGTGAAGCTTTCTTT.

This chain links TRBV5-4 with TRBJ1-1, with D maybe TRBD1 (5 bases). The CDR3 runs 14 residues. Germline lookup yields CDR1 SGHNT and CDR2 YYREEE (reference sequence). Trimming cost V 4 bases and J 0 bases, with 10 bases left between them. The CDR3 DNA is TGTGCCAGCAGCGTTCCGACAGTGAACACTGAAGCTTTCTTT. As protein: CASSVPTVNTEAFF.

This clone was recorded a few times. This CDR3 is CASSLVVREGETQYF. The DNA for the CDR3 is TGTGCCAGCAGCTTAGTGGTCAGGGAAGGAGAGACCCAGTACTTC. The J gene is TRBJ2-5, the V gene TRBV7-2; TRBD1 is a possible D gene (5 bases). Germline loops: CDR1 SGHTA, CDR2 FQGNSA. The CDR3 loop spans 15 amino acids. V dropped 1 base and J dropped 4 bases, with 13 bases sitting between them.

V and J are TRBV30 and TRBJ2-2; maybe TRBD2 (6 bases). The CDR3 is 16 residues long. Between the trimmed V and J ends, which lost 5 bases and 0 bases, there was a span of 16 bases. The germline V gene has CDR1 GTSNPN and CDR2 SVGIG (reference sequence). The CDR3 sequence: CAWAGLRATNTGELFF. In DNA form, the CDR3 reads TGTGCCTGGGCGGGACTCCGAGCAACGAACACCGGGGAGCTGTTTTTT.

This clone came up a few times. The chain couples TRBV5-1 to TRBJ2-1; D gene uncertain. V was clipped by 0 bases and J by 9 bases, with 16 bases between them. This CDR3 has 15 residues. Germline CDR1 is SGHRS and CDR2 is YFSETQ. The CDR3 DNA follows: TGCGCCAGCAGCTTGGCCTCAATTCCCCCCATTGAGCAGTTCTTC. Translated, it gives CASSLASIPPIEQFF.

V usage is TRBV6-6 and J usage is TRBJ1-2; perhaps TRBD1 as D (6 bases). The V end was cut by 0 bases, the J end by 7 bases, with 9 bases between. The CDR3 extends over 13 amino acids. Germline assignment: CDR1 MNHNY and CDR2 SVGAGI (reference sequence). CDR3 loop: CASSYSTGAGYTF. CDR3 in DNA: TGTGCCAGCAGTTACTCGACGGGGGCTGGCTACACCTTC.

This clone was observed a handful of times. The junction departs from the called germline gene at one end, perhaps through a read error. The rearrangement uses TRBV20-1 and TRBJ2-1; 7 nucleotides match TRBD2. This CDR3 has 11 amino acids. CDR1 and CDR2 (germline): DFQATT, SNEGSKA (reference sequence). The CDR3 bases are TGCAGTGCTAGAGCGGCTAGCGGTCCCCTCTTC. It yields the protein CSARAASGPLF.

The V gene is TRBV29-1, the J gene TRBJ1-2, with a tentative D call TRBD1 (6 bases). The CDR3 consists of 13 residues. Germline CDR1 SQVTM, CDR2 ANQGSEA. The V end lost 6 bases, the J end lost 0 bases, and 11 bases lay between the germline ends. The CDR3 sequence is CSVLRTANYGYTF. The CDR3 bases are TGCAGCGTCCTCAGGACAGCTAACTATGGCTACACCTTC.